Following are 6 T cell receptor beta chains from one sample sequenced in a study of cytotoxic CD8 clonotypes in ibrutinib-treated CLL. Measured with immunoSEQ multiplex PCR; TCRdb has only the in-frame clones, and not every one. The top ten clones hold 5.1% of a sample with around 140,000 clones, about 75% of them seen once. The source material was PBMCs, sampled after 24 months of ibrutinib treatment. These receptors were taken from a human donor with chronic lymphocytic leukemia.

The V call is TRBV7-8, the J call TRBJ1-5; 7 positions agree with TRBD1. V shed 3 bases, J shed 1 base, and the junction held 3 bases outside the gene matches. The length of the CDR3 is 15 residues. CDR1 is SGHVS, CDR2 FQNEAQ, per germline. The CDR3 sequence is CASSFGGGSNQPQHF. The CDR3 coding sequence is TGTGCCAGCAGCTTCGGAGGGGGCAGCAATCAGCCCCAGCATTTT.

CDR3 bases: TGTGCCAGCTCACGCCTGCAGGACAGGGGCGTTGGCTACACCTTC. Amino acids: CASSRLQDRGVGYTF. The rearrangement joins TRBV18 to TRBJ1-2; 9 nucleotides line up with TRBD1. The CDR3 is 15 residues long. Germline V gene sequence: CDR1 KGHSH, CDR2 LQKENI. V shed 4 bases, J shed 7 bases, and the junction held 10 bases outside the gene matches.

This clone was detected a few times. V and J are TRBV7-9 and TRBJ1-2, with D tentatively TRBD1 (5 bases). The V and J ends lost 8 bases and 7 bases respectively, with 14 bases between them. This CDR3 region has 12 residues. Germline V gene sequence: CDR1 SEHNR, CDR2 FQNEAQ (reference sequence). CDR3 bases: TGTGCCAGCCCAGAGTGGGGGGGTGGCTACACCTTC. Amino acid sequence: CASPEWGGGYTF.

The J gene is TRBJ2-2, the V gene TRBV27, with D tentatively TRBD1 or TRBD2 (5 bases each). Trimming shortened V by 3 bases and J by 8 bases, and 19 bases separated the two germline ends. CDR1 MNHEY and CDR2 SMNVEV come from the germline V gene (reference sequence). This CDR3 spans 16 amino acids. CDR3 region: CASSLAGTTGRGELFF. The CDR3 nucleotides read TGTGCCAGCAGTTTGGCCGGGACCACCGGGCGGGGGGAGCTGTTTTTT.

Regarding this clone: Other DNA sequences in this specimen translate into the identical CDR3. The V call is TRBV18, the J call TRBJ2-5, with TRBD2 matching 8 bases. V lost 3 bases to trimming and J lost 5 bases; unmatched junction nucleotides: 5. In germline, CDR1 is KGHSH, CDR2 LQKENI. The CDR3 runs 14 residues. CDR3 nucleotide sequence: TGTGCCAGCTCACCCGAAACTAGCGGCGAGACCCAGTACTTC. Amino acids: CASSPETSGETQYF.

V and J are TRBV28 and TRBJ1-1, with D possibly matching TRBD1 (5 bases). Trimming took off 4 bases at V and 4 bases at J, with 13 bases between the two ends. The germline V gene has CDR1 MDHEN and CDR2 SYDVKM. The CDR3 totals 14 residues. CDR3 DNA sequence: TGTGCCAGCAGTTGGGGCTCCGGATCCACTGAAGCTTTCTTT. Translated, it gives CASSWGSGSTEAFF.